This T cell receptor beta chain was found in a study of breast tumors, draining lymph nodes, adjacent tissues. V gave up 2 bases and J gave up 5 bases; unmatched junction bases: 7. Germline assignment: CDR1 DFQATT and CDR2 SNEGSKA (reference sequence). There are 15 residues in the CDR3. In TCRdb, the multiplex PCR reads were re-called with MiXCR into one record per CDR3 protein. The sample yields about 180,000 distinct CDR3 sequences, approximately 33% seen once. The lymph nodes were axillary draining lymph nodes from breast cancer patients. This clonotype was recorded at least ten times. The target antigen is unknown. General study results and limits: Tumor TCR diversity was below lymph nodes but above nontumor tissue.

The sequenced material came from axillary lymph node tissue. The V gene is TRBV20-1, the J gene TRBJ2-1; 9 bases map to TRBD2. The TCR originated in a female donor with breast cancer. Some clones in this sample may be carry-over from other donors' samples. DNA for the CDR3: TGCAGTGCTAGATCTGGCGGGGGGGCTAACAATGAGCAGTTCTTC. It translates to CSARSGGGANNEQFF.